The next 6 T cell receptor beta chains were all read from a single sample in a study of blood T cell repertoires in COVID-19. Data came from immunoSEQ multiplex PCR; TCRdb stores just in-frame clones and leaves some out. Of around 480,000 clones in the sample, about 85% were seen once. Sequenced sample: PBMCs or T cells enriched from blood (not recorded which). These receptors were obtained from a woman between 18 and 29 years old who had recovered from COVID-19.

This chain uses TRBV7-9 with TRBJ1-2; perhaps TRBD1 as D (6 bases). Germline loops: CDR1 SEHNR, CDR2 FQNEAQ (reference sequence). Trimming cost V 5 bases and J 5 bases, with 21 bases left between them. CDR3 length equals 16 residues. The CDR3 sequence is CASSPEGGGAGYGYTF. The CDR3 nucleotides read TGTGCCAGCAGCCCAGAAGGGGGGGGCGCTGGTTATGGCTACACCTTC. Complete variable domain (other parts from reference TRBV7-9 and TRBJ1-2): DTGVSQNPRHKITKRGQNVTFRCDPISEHNRLYWYRQTLGQGPEFLTYFQNEAQLEKSRLLSDRFSAERPKGSFSTLEIQRTEQGDSAMYLCASSPEGGGAGYGYTFGSGTRLTVV.

This clone was found once. This chain joins TRBV30 and TRBJ2-3; 13 bases are shared with TRBD2. This CDR3 has 14 amino acids. Germline lookup yields CDR1 GTSNPN and CDR2 SVGIG (reference sequence). V lost 3 bases and J lost 6; bases outside the gene matches: 3. The CDR3 reads CAWRATSGGDTQYF. Here the CDR3 DNA reads TGTGCCTGGAGGGCGACTAGCGGGGGGGATACGCAGTATTTT.

This chain links TRBV5-1 with TRBJ1-1; 8 bases match TRBD1. Unmatched junction bases numbered 7, after V lost 3 bases and J lost 3 bases. Germline assignment: CDR1 SGHRS and CDR2 YFSETQ. The CDR3 loop spans 15 amino acids. The DNA of the CDR3 is TGCGCCAGCAGCTCTCGGACAGGGAAGGACACTGAAGCTTTCTTT. This encodes CASSSRTGKDTEAFF. Combining the CDR3 with reference TRBV5-1 and TRBJ1-1 gives the whole variable domain KAGVTQTPRYLIKTRGQQVTLSCSPISGHRSVSWYQQTPGQGLQFLFEYFSETQRNKGNFPGRFSGRQFSNSRSEMNVSTLELGDSALYLCASSSRTGKDTEAFFGQGTRLTVV.

This chain connects TRBV5-1 to TRBJ1-4; D is unclear. V lost 5 bases, J lost 4 bases, and 9 bases lay in between. From germline, CDR1 is SGHRS and CDR2 YFSETQ. CDR3 length equals 13 residues. In nucleotides, the CDR3 is TGCGCCAGCAGAACTAGGGTTAATGAAAAACTGTTTTTT. Encoded protein: CASRTRVNEKLFF.

J is TRBJ2-7 and V is TRBV3-1 (or the pseudogene TRBV3-2), with 10 positions matching TRBD2. Trimming cost V 4 bases and J 5 bases; bases outside gene matches: 2. The V gene's germline CDR1 is LGHDT and CDR2 YNNKEL (reference sequence). This CDR3 region has 13 residues. The CDR3, as DNA: TGTGCCAGCAGCCTCGGACTAGCGGACGAGCAGTACTTC. Protein sequence: CASSLGLADEQYF.

A single count supports this clone. The V gene is TRBV30, the J gene TRBJ1-1; no reliable D call. Deletions cut 0 bases from V and 4 bases from J, with 9 bases between. CDR1 GTSNPN and CDR2 SVGIG come from the germline V gene (reference sequence). The CDR3 covers 13 residues. CDR3 nucleotide sequence: TGTGCCTGGAGTGTACTACGGAGCACTGAAGCTTTCTTT. The encoded protein is CAWSVLRSTEAFF.